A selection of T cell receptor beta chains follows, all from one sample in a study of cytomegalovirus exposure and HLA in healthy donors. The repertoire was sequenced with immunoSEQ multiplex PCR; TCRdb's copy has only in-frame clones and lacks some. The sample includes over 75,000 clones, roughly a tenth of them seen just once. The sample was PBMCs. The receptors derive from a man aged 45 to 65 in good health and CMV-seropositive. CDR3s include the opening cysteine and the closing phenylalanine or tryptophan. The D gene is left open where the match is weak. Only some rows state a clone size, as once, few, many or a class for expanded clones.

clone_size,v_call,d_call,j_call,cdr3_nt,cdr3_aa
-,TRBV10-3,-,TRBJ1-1,TGTGCCTCCACGCCGACACAAAACACTGAAGCTTTCTTT,CASTPTQNTEAFF
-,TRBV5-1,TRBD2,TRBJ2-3,TGCGCCAGCAGCTGGGGCTCTAGCGGGAACACAGATACGCAGTATTTT,CASSWGSSGNTDTQYF
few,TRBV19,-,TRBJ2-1,TGTGCCAGTAGTATAAGGGCCAGCGGTGAGCAGTTCTTC,CASSIRASGEQFF
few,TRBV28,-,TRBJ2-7,TGTGCCAGCAGGTCTGGGGGCGAGGGTTCCTACGAGCAGTACTTC,CASRSGGEGSYEQYF
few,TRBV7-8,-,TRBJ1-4,TGTGCCAGCAGCTTAGCGATTGGGAGGGGGGAAGAAAAACTGTTTTTT,CASSLAIGRGEEKLFF
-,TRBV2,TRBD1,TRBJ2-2,TGTGCCAGCAACACACAGGGGTCCACCGGGGAGCTGTTTTTT,CASNTQGSTGELFF
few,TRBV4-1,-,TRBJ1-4,TGCGCCAGCAGCCAGCCCCAAATTAGAAATGAAAAACTGTTTTTT,CASSQPQIRNEKLFF
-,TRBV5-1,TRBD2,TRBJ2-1,TGCGCCAGCAGCTTACTAGCGGGAGCCTACAATGAGCAGTTCTTC,CASSLLAGAYNEQFF
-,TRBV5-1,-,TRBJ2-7,TGCGCCAGCAGCTTGGCGTATCCTATTACCTCCTACGAGCAGTACTTC,CASSLAYPITSYEQYF
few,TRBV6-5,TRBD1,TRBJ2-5,TGTGCCAGCAGTCACAGGGGGCTGTCAGGGGAGACCCAGTACTTC,CASSHRGLSGETQYF
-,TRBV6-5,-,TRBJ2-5,TGTGCCAGCAGTTACGTGGTGTCTAGCGAAGAGACCCAGTACTTC,CASSYVVSSEETQYF
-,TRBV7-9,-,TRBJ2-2,TGTGCCAGCAGCTTAGCATTAGGGGCACCCGGGGAGCTGTTTTTT,CASSLALGAPGELFF
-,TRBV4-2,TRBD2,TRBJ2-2,TGTGCCAGCAGCCAAGGCGTAGCGGGAGGAACCGGGGAGCTGTTTTTT,CASSQGVAGGTGELFF
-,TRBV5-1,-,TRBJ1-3,TGCGCCAGCACCCCAGGGGTGCGCTCTGGAAACACCATATATTTT,CASTPGVRSGNTIYF
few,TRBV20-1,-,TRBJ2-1,TGCAGTGCTAGCGGGAGTAATGAGCAGTTCTTC,CSASGSNEQFF
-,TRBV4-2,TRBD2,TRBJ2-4,TGTGCCAGCAGCCCCTCAGCGGGGCTAGCCAAAAACATTCAGTACTTC,CASSPSAGLAKNIQYF